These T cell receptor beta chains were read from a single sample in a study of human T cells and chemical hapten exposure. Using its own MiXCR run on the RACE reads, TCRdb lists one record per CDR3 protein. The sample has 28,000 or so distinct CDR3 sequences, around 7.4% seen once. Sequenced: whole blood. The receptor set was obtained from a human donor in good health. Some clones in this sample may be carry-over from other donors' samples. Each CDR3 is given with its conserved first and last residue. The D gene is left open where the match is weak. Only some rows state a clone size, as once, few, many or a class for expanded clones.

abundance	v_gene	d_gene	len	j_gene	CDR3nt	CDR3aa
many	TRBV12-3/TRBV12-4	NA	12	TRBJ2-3	TGTGCCAGCAGTTCGTGGGCAGATACGCAGTATTTT	CASSSWADTQYF
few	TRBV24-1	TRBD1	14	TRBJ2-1	TGTGCCACCAGTGATGGGGACAGGGTCCGGGAGCAGTTCTTC	CATSDGDRVREQFF
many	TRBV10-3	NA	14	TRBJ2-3	TGTGCCATCAGTGAGCGCTCAGACACAGATACGCAGTATTTT	CAISERSDTDTQYF
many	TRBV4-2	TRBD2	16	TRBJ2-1	TGTGCCAGCAGCCAAATCATCGGGACTAGCAGTTTTGAGCAGTTCTTC	CASSQIIGTSSFEQFF
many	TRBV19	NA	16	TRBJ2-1	TGTGCCAGTAGTGGGTTGACATGGAGCTCCTACAATGAGCAGTTCTTC	CASSGLTWSSYNEQFF
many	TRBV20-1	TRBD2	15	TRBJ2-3	TGCAGTGGTAGACTAGCGGGGGGGCCGGGGGATACGCAGTATTTT	CSGRLAGGPGDTQYF
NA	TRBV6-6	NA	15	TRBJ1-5	TGTGCCAGCAGTTACTCGGAGGGGCACAATCAGCCCCAGCATTTT	CASSYSEGHNQPQHF
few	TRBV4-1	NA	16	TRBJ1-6	TGCGCCAGCAGCCCACAGCTCAGGGATCCATCTTCACCCCTCCACTTT	CASSPQLRDPSSPLHF
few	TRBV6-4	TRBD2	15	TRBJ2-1	TGTGCCAGCAGTGAAGGCGGGAGGGAGAGTAATGAGCAGTTCTTC	CASSEGGRESNEQFF
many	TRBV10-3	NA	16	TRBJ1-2	TGTGCCATCAGTGAGTCGACCCGGGGGATTGGATATGGCTACACCTTC	CAISESTRGIGYGYTF
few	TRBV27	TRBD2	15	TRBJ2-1	TGTGCCAGCAGTTTAAGGCGGGGGAGCTACAATGAGCAGTTCTTC	CASSLRRGSYNEQFF
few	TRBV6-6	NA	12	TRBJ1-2	TGTGCCAGTAGGCCCGGGACACAAAGCTACACCTTC	CASRPGTQSYTF
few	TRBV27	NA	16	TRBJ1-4	TGTGCCAGCAGTCAATTAGGCGCTACAACTAATGAAAAACTGTTTTTT	CASSQLGATTNEKLFF
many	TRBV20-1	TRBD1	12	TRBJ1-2	TGCAGTGCCTTACAGGGGAACTATGGCTACACCTTC	CSALQGNYGYTF
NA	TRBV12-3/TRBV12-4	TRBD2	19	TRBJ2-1	TGTGCCAGCAGTTTAAGGACTAGCGGGGGGGGCATGTTGGCGCATGAGCAGTTCTTC	CASSLRTSGGGMLAHEQFF
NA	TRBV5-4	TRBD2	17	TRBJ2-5	TGTGCCAGCAGCTATGGCCCGGGACTAGAGACAAGAAGGGCCCAGTACTTC	CASSYGPGLETRRAQYF
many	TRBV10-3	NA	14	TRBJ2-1	TGTGCCATCAGTGAGTCGGTGAAGACCAATGAGCAGTTCTTC	CAISESVKTNEQFF
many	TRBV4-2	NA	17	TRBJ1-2	TGTGCCAGCAGCCAAGGGGGAGGGCGCCCCACTAACTATGGCTACACCTTC	CASSQGGGRPTNYGYTF
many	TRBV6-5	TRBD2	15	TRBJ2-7	TGTGCCAGCAGTTACAGGCGGGGGGGGTCCTACGAGCAGTACTTC	CASSYRRGGSYEQYF
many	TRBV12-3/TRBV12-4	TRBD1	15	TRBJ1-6	TGTGCCAGCAGTTTACCGGGACAGGCCTCGTCACCCCTCCACTTT	CASSLPGQASSPLHF
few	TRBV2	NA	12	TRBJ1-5	TGTGCCAGCCGGGACTCGAATCAGCCCCAGCATTTT	CASRDSNQPQHF
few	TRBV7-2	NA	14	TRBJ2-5	TGTGCCAGCAGCCCCCCGGCCCGTCAAGAGACCCAGTACTTC	CASSPPARQETQYF
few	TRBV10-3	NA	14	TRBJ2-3	TGTGCCACCCAACCTCGGGGGAGTATAGATACGCAGTATTTT	CATQPRGSIDTQYF
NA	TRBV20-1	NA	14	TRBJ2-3	TGCAGTGCTAGAGATGACGCAGACGGACTAACGCAGTATTTT	CSARDDADGLTQYF
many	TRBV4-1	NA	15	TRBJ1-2	TGCGCCAGCAGCCAAGCGATCCTTCTTGGCTATGGCTACACCTTC	CASSQAILLGYGYTF
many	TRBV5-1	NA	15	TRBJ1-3	TGCGCCAGCAGCTTGTACGGGAGCTCTGGAAACACCATATATTTT	CASSLYGSSGNTIYF
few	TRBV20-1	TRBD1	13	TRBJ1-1	TGCAGTGCTAGCCGGGACAGGGGGTATGAAGCTTTCTTT	CSASRDRGYEAFF
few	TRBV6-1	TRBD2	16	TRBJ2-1	TGTGCCAGCAGTGAAGTGTACCTAGCGGTCGGCAATGAGCAGTTCTTC	CASSEVYLAVGNEQFF
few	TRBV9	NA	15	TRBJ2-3	TGTGCCAGCAGCGTAGGAGGGACCGACACAGATACGCAGTATTTT	CASSVGGTDTDTQYF
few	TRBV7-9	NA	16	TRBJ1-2	TGTGCCAGCAGCGAGGGCCGGGACCGGTATATCTATGGCTACACCTTC	CASSEGRDRYIYGYTF
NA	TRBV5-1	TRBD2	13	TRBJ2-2	TGCGCCAGCAGCTGGGGGGGGACCGGGGAGCTGTTTTTT	CASSWGGTGELFF
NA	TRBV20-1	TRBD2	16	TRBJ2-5	TGCAGTGCCATCCGGGAACTAGCGTTAATCCAAGAGACCCAGTACTTC	CSAIRELALIQETQYF
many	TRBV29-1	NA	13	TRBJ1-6	TGCAGCGTTCGGGCAGGTGCAAATTCACCCCTCCACTTT	CSVRAGANSPLHF
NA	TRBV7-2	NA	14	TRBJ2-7	TGTGCCAGCAGCTTAGAAGCGGGCTCCTACGAGCAGTACTTC	CASSLEAGSYEQYF
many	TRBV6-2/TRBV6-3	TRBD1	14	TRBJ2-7	TGTGCCAGCAGTGAAAGGGACAGCTCCTACGAGCAGTACTTC	CASSERDSSYEQYF
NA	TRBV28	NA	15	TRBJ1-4	TGTGCCAGCAGTTTACTGGGCCTTGTGGGTGAAAAACTGTTTTTT	CASSLLGLVGEKLFF
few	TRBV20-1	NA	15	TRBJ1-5	TGCAGTGCCCGTCAGACGGGAGTAGACAATCAGCCCCAGCATTTT	CSARQTGVDNQPQHF
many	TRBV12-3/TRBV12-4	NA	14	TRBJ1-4	TGTGCCAGCAGTCGTACGAGCTCAGGGGAAAAACTGTTTTTT	CASSRTSSGEKLFF
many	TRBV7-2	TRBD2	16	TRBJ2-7	TGTGCCAGCAGCTTGGGATCGGGGGGTTCCTCCTACGAGCAGTACTTC	CASSLGSGGSSYEQYF
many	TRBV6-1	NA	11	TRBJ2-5	TGTGCCAGCAGCATCGGGGGGACCCAGTACTTC	CASSIGGTQYF
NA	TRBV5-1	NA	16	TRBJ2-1	TGCGCCAGCAGCCTGGAAGGACTGTTAAGCCGCAATGAGCAGTTCTTC	CASSLEGLLSRNEQFF
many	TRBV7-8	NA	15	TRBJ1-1	TGTGCCAGCAGCTCCCTTCGAGGAGAGCGGCCTAAAGCTTTCTTT	CASSSLRGERPKAFF
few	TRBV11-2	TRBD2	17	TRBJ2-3	TGTGCCAGCAGCTTATCCTGGACTAGCGGGGGGCCGAATACGCAGTATTTT	CASSLSWTSGGPNTQYF
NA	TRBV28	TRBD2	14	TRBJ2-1	TGTGCCAGCAGTGCGAGCGGGAGAGCCATAGAGCAGTTCTTC	CASSASGRAIEQFF
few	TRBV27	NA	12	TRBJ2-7	TGTGCCAGCAGCCCTTTACTAGGGGAGCAGTACTTC	CASSPLLGEQYF
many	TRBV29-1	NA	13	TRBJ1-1	TGCAGCGTTGTGTGGGGCCCCGGCACTGAAGCTTTCTTT	CSVVWGPGTEAFF
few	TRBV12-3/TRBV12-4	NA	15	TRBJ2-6	TGTGCCAGCAGTTTTTTTGATGGAGGGGCCAACGTCCTGACTTTC	CASSFFDGGANVLTF
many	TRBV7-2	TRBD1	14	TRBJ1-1	TGTGCCAGCAGCCTAACAGGGGGTCGGGCTGAAGCTTTCTTT	CASSLTGGRAEAFF
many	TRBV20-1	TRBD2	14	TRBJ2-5	TGCAGTGCTCCTAACAAGCGGGAAGGGGAGACCCAGTACTTC	CSAPNKREGETQYF
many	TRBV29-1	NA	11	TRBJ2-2	TGCAGCATCCGGGAAGCCGGGGAGCTGTTTTTT	CSIREAGELFF
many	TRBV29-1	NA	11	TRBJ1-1	TGCAGCGCCCAGAGGAACACTGAAGCTTTCTTT	CSAQRNTEAFF
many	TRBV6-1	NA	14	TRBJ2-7	TGTGCCAGCAGCCCACGTTCCCTTGAGGGTGAGCAGTACTTC	CASSPRSLEGEQYF